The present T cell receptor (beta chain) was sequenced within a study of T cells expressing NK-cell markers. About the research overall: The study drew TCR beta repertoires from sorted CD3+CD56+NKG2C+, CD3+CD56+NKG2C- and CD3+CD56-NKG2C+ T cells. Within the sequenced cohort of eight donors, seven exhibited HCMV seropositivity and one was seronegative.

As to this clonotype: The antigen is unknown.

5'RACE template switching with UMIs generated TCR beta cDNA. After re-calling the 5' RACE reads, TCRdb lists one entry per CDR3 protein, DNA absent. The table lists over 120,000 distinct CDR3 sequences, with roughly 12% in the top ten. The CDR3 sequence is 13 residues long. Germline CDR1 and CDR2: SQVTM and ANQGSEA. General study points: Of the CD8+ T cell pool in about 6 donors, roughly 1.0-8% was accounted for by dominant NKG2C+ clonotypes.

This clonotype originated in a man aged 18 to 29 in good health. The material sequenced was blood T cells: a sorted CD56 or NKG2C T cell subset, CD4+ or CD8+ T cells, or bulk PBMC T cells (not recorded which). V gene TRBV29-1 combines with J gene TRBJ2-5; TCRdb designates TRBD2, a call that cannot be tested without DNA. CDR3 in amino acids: CSVETEGPETQYF.